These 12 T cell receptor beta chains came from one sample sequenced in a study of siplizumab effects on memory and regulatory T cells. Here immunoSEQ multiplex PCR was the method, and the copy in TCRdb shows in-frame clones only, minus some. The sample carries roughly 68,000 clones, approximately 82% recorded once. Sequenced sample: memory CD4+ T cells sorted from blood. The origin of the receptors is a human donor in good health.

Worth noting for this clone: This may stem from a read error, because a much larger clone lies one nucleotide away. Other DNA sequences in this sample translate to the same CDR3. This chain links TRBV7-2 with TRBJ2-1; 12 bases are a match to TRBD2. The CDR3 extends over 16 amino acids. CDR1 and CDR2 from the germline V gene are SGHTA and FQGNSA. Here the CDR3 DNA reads TGTGCCAGCAGCGGTAGTTTACTAGCGGGGGGCTATGAACAGTTCTTC. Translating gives CASSGSLLAGGYEQFF. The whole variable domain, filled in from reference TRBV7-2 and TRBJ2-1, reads GAGVSQSPSNKVTEKGKDVELRCDPISGHTALYWYRQSLGQGLEFLIYFQGNSAPDKSGLPSDRFSAERTGGSVSTLTIQRTQQEDSAVYLCASSGSLLAGGYEQFFGPGTRLTVL.

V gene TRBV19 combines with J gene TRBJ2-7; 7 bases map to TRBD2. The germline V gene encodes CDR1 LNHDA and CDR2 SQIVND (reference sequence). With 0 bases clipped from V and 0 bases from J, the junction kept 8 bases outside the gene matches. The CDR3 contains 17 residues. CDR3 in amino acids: CASSIDFWGGNSYEQYF. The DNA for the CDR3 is TGTGCCAGTAGTATAGATTTTTGGGGAGGGAACTCCTACGAGCAGTACTTC.

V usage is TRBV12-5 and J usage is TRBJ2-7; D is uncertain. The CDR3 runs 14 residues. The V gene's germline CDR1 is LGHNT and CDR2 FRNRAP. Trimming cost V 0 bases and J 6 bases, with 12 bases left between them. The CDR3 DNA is TGTGCTAGTGGTTTGGTACCGGCGGAGACCGAGCAGTACTTC. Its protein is CASGLVPAETEQYF.

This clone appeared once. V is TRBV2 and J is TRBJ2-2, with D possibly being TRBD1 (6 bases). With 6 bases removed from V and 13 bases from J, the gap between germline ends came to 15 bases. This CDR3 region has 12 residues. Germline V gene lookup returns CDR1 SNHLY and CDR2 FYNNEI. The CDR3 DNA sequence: TGTGCCAGCAGGGATGGGACATCTAGGCTGTTTTTT. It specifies CASRDGTSRLFF.

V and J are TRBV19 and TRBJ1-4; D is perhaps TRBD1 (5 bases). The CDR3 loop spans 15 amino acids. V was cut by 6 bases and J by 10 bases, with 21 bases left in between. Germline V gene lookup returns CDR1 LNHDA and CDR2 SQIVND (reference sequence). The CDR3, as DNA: TGTGCCAGTAGCCCTCAGGGAATTACTAGTGTAAAACTGTTTTTT. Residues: CASSPQGITSVKLFF.

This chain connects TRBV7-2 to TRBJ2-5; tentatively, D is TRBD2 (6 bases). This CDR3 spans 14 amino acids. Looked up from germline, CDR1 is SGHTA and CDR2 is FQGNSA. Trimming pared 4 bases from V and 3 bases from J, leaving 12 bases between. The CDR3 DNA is TGTGCCAGCAGCTCGGGACTTAACAAAGAGACCCAGTACTTC. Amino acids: CASSSGLNKETQYF.

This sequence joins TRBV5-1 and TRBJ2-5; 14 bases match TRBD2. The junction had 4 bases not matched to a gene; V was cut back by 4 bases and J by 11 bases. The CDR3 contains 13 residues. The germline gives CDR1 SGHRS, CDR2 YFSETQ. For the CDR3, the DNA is TGCGCCAGCAGCGTGGGACTAGCGGGAGAGCAGTACTTC. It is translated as CASSVGLAGEQYF.

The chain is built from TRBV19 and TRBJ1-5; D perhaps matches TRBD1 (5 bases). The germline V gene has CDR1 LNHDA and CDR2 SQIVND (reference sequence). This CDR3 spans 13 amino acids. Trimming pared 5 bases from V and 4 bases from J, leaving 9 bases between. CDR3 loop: CASSQGLNQPQHF. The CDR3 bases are TGTGCCAGTAGTCAGGGACTGAATCAGCCCCAGCATTTT.

CDR3 region: CASGNQGAGAYEQYF. CDR3 in DNA: TGTGCCAGCGGAAACCAGGGGGCGGGGGCCTACGAGCAGTACTTC. The rearrangement links TRBV27 to TRBJ2-7; maybe TRBD1 (8 bases). CDR3 size: 15 residues. V was clipped by 8 bases and J by 2 bases, with 19 bases between them. CDR1 MNHEY and CDR2 SMNVEV come from the germline V gene (reference sequence).

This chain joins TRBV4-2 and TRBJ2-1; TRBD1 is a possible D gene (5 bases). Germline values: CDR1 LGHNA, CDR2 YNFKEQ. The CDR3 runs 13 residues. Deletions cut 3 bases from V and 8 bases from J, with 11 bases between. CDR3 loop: CASSHNRPDEQFF. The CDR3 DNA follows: TGTGCCAGCAGCCACAACAGGCCCGATGAGCAGTTCTTC.

The CDR3 loop is CASSPGANYGYTF. For the CDR3, the DNA is TGTGCCAGCTCACCTGGAGCTAACTATGGCTACACCTTC. The J gene is TRBJ1-2, the V gene TRBV18; no clear D gene. There are 13 residues in the CDR3. Germline V CDR1 and CDR2: KGHSH, LQKENI. V was cut by 3 bases and J by 0 bases, with 5 bases left in between.

The DNA of the CDR3 is TGTGCCAGCAGTCGGCGGGGAACCTACAATGAGCAGTTCTTC. As protein: CASSRRGTYNEQFF. V and J are TRBV6-1 and TRBJ2-1; D is perhaps TRBD2 (6 bases). The germline V gene encodes CDR1 MNHNS and CDR2 SASEGT. The CDR3 extends over 14 amino acids. V lost 5 bases and J lost 2, with 10 bases in between.